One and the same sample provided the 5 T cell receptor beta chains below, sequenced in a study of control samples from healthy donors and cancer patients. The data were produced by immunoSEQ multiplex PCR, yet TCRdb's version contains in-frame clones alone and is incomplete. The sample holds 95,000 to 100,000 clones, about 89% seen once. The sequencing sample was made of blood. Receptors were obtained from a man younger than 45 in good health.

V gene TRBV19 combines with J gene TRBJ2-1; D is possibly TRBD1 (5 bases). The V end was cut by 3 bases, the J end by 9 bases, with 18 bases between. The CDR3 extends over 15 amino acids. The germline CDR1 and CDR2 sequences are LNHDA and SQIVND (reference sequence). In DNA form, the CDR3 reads TGTGCCAGTAGTATGGAGACAGCAAGATTAGGTGAGCAGTTCTTC. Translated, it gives CASSMETARLGEQFF.

The CDR3 region is CASGQAPYSNQPQHF. CDR3 nucleotide sequence: TGTGCCAGTGGACAGGCGCCTTATAGCAATCAGCCCCAGCATTTT. The V call is TRBV19, the J call TRBJ1-5, with 7 nucleotides matching TRBD1. The V gene's germline CDR1 is LNHDA and CDR2 SQIVND (reference sequence). V trimming: 8 bases; J trimming: 0 bases; junction bases outside the gene matches: 7. The CDR3 covers 15 residues.

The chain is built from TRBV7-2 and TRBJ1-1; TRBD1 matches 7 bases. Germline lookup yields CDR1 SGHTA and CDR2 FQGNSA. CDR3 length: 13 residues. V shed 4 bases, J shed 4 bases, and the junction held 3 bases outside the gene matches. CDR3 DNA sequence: TGTGCCAGCAGCTCAACAGGGGTCACTGAAGCTTTCTTT. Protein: CASSSTGVTEAFF.

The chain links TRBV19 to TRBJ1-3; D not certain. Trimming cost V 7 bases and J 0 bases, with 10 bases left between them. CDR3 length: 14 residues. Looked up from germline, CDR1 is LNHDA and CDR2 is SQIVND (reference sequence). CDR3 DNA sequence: TGTGCCAGTACCTCGTTCTACTCTGGAAACACCATATATTTT. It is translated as CASTSFYSGNTIYF.

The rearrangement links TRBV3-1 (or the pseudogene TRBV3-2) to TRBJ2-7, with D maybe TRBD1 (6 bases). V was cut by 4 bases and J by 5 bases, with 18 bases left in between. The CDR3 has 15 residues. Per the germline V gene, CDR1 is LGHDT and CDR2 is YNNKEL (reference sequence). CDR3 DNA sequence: TGTGCCAGCAGCCTGCTATTCGGGACAAAAGACGAGCAGTACTTC. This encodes CASSLLFGTKDEQYF.